This is a list of T cell receptor beta chains from one sample in a study of beta chain features in type 1 diabetes. Measured with immunoSEQ multiplex PCR; TCRdb has only the in-frame clones, and not every one. The table records hundreds of thousands of clones, over 9.5% of them present only once. The sequenced sample consisted of naive CD4+ T cells from blood. These receptors were taken from a woman aged 18-29 years with type 1 diabetes. CDR3s include the opening cysteine and the closing phenylalanine or tryptophan. The order of the fields is clone size, V gene, D gene, CDR3 length, J gene, CDR3 protein, CDR3 DNA. The D gene is left open where the match is weak. Size tells how often a clone was seen (once, few, many) or the class of an expanded clone, and some rows leave it out.

clone_size: .
v_call: TRBV11-3
d_call: .
cdr3_length: 12
j_call: TRBJ2-3
cdr3_aa: CASRSGADTQYF
cdr3_nt: TGTGCCAGCAGGAGCGGCGCAGATACGCAGTATTTT

clone_size: few
v_call: TRBV12-5
d_call: .
cdr3_length: 14
j_call: TRBJ1-2
cdr3_aa: CASGRGALGYGYTF
cdr3_nt: TGTGCTAGTGGCCGGGGGGCGCTTGGCTATGGCTACACCTTC

clone_size: few
v_call: TRBV5-1
d_call: .
cdr3_length: 13
j_call: TRBJ1-1
cdr3_aa: CASGLDGNTEAFF
cdr3_nt: TGCGCCAGCGGGTTGGACGGGAACACTGAAGCTTTCTTT

clone_size: .
v_call: TRBV18
d_call: .
cdr3_length: 15
j_call: TRBJ2-3
cdr3_aa: CASSNGQTLTDTQYF
cdr3_nt: TGTGCCAGCTCAAACGGACAGACCCTCACAGATACGCAGTATTTT

clone_size: few
v_call: TRBV7-2
d_call: TRBD2
cdr3_length: 18
j_call: TRBJ2-5
cdr3_aa: CASSFELRRGVVLETQYF
cdr3_nt: TGTGCCAGCAGCTTCGAATTACGGCGGGGGGTCGTCCTAGAGACCCAGTACTTC

clone_size: .
v_call: TRBV7-9
d_call: TRBD2
cdr3_length: 14
j_call: TRBJ2-1
cdr3_aa: CASGRLAGYNEQFF
cdr3_nt: TGTGCCAGCGGACGACTAGCGGGGTACAATGAGCAGTTCTTC

clone_size: few
v_call: TRBV30
d_call: .
cdr3_length: 13
j_call: TRBJ1-3
cdr3_aa: CAGHPGSGNTIYF
cdr3_nt: TGTGCCGGACACCCGGGTTCTGGAAACACCATATATTTT

clone_size: .
v_call: TRBV7-2
d_call: .
cdr3_length: 11
j_call: TRBJ2-2
cdr3_aa: CASSLVGELFF
cdr3_nt: TGTGCCAGCAGCTTAGTAGGGGAGCTGTTTTTT

clone_size: .
v_call: TRBV28
d_call: TRBD1
cdr3_length: 16
j_call: TRBJ2-7
cdr3_aa: CASGNRGQTYPYEQYF
cdr3_nt: TGTGCCAGCGGGAACAGGGGGCAGACCTACCCCTACGAGCAGTACTTC

clone_size: .
v_call: TRBV19
d_call: .
cdr3_length: 13
j_call: TRBJ2-5
cdr3_aa: CASSMGPQETQYF
cdr3_nt: TGTGCCAGTAGTATGGGCCCACAAGAGACCCAGTACTTC

clone_size: .
v_call: TRBV23-1
d_call: TRBD1
cdr3_length: 15
j_call: TRBJ2-1
cdr3_aa: CASGLNRGFRNEQFF
cdr3_nt: TGCGCCAGCGGGCTGAACAGGGGGTTCAGAAATGAGCAGTTCTTC

clone_size: few
v_call: TRBV7-8
d_call: .
cdr3_length: 14
j_call: TRBJ1-5
cdr3_aa: CASSQDSHNQPQHF
cdr3_nt: TGTGCCAGCAGCCAGGACAGTCACAATCAGCCCCAGCATTTT

clone_size: .
v_call: TRBV29-1
d_call: TRBD1
cdr3_length: 13
j_call: TRBJ1-1
cdr3_aa: CSAVGQLNTEAFF
cdr3_nt: TGCAGCGCGGTGGGACAGCTCAACACTGAAGCTTTCTTT

clone_size: few
v_call: TRBV28
d_call: .
cdr3_length: 12
j_call: TRBJ2-3
cdr3_aa: CASSLQGTTQYF
cdr3_nt: TGTGCCAGCAGTTTACAGGGAACTACGCAGTATTTT

clone_size: few
v_call: TRBV6-1
d_call: TRBD1
cdr3_length: 14
j_call: TRBJ2-3
cdr3_aa: CASSLDRERDTQYF
cdr3_nt: TGTGCCAGCAGTCTGGACAGGGAAAGAGATACGCAGTATTTT

clone_size: .
v_call: TRBV28
d_call: .
cdr3_length: 11
j_call: TRBJ2-5
cdr3_aa: CASSLRETQYF
cdr3_nt: TGTGCCAGCAGTTTACGAGAGACCCAGTACTTC

clone_size: .
v_call: TRBV29-1
d_call: TRBD1
cdr3_length: 15
j_call: TRBJ1-2
cdr3_aa: CSVERGTGANYGYTF
cdr3_nt: TGCAGCGTTGAACGGGGGACAGGAGCTAACTATGGCTACACCTTC

clone_size: few
v_call: TRBV6-6
d_call: .
cdr3_length: 13
j_call: TRBJ2-5
cdr3_aa: CASSSPGQETQYF
cdr3_nt: TGTGCCAGCAGTTCCCCGGGCCAAGAGACCCAGTACTTC

clone_size: few
v_call: TRBV10-3
d_call: .
cdr3_length: 15
j_call: TRBJ2-1
cdr3_aa: CAIRPGGLNYNEQFF
cdr3_nt: TGTGCCATCAGGCCGGGGGGCCTAAACTACAATGAGCAGTTCTTC

clone_size: few
v_call: TRBV13
d_call: .
cdr3_length: 12
j_call: TRBJ2-2
cdr3_aa: CASSQGVGELFF
cdr3_nt: TGTGCCAGCAGCCAAGGGGTCGGGGAGCTGTTTTTT

clone_size: .
v_call: TRBV5-4
d_call: TRBD2
cdr3_length: 13
j_call: TRBJ2-3
cdr3_aa: CASKSGGIDTQYF
cdr3_nt: TGTGCCAGCAAGAGCGGGGGGATAGATACGCAGTATTTT

clone_size: few
v_call: TRBV28
d_call: TRBD2
cdr3_length: 15
j_call: TRBJ2-1
cdr3_aa: CASSAGGRLGNEQFF
cdr3_nt: TGTGCCAGCAGTGCGGGGGGCCGCTTGGGCAATGAGCAGTTCTTC

clone_size: .
v_call: TRBV25-1
d_call: .
cdr3_length: 14
j_call: TRBJ2-1
cdr3_aa: CASSDDGSYNEQFF
cdr3_nt: TGTGCCAGCAGTGATGACGGGAGTTACAATGAGCAGTTCTTC

clone_size: few
v_call: TRBV7-6
d_call: .
cdr3_length: 15
j_call: TRBJ2-2
cdr3_aa: CASRLGPQGTGELFF
cdr3_nt: TGTGCCAGCCGATTGGGGCCCCAGGGGACCGGGGAGCTGTTTTTT

clone_size: .
v_call: TRBV25-1
d_call: TRBD1
cdr3_length: 14
j_call: TRBJ2-7
cdr3_aa: CASSEYRTGGEQYF
cdr3_nt: TGTGCCAGCAGTGAATACCGGACAGGGGGCGAGCAGTACTTC

clone_size: few
v_call: TRBV18
d_call: TRBD1
cdr3_length: 15
j_call: TRBJ2-1
cdr3_aa: CASSQGQVSYNEQFF
cdr3_nt: TGTGCCAGCTCACAAGGACAGGTTTCCTACAATGAGCAGTTCTTC

clone_size: .
v_call: TRBV19
d_call: TRBD1
cdr3_length: 14
j_call: TRBJ2-4
cdr3_aa: CASKLQGAKNIQYF
cdr3_nt: TGTGCCAGTAAGCTACAGGGGGCCAAAAACATTCAGTACTTC

clone_size: few
v_call: TRBV29-1
d_call: .
cdr3_length: 13
j_call: TRBJ2-1
cdr3_aa: CSVGAASYNEQFF
cdr3_nt: TGCAGCGTTGGTGCCGCGTCCTACAATGAGCAGTTCTTC

clone_size: few
v_call: TRBV6-5
d_call: TRBD1
cdr3_length: 14
j_call: TRBJ1-2
cdr3_aa: CATRDRIEQYGYTF
cdr3_nt: TGTGCCACCCGGGACAGGATCGAACAATATGGCTACACCTTC

clone_size: few
v_call: TRBV5-4
d_call: TRBD2
cdr3_length: 14
j_call: TRBJ2-2
cdr3_aa: CASSLHLAGGELFF
cdr3_nt: TGTGCCAGCAGCTTGCACCTAGCGGGAGGGGAGCTGTTTTTT

clone_size: .
v_call: TRBV5-6
d_call: .
cdr3_length: 14
j_call: TRBJ1-1
cdr3_aa: CASSLEGRFAEAFF
cdr3_nt: TGTGCCAGCAGCTTGGAAGGGAGGTTTGCTGAAGCTTTCTTT

clone_size: few
v_call: TRBV6-1
d_call: .
cdr3_length: 11
j_call: TRBJ2-1
cdr3_aa: CASSVHGEQFF
cdr3_nt: TGTGCCAGCAGTGTCCACGGTGAGCAGTTCTTC

clone_size: .
v_call: TRBV27
d_call: TRBD1
cdr3_length: 15
j_call: TRBJ2-7
cdr3_aa: CASSLSGTVLYEQYF
cdr3_nt: TGTGCCAGCAGTTTATCTGGGACAGTCCTCTACGAGCAGTACTTC

clone_size: few
v_call: TRBV29-1
d_call: TRBD1
cdr3_length: 13
j_call: TRBJ1-1
cdr3_aa: CSAETGLNTEAFF
cdr3_nt: TGCAGCGCCGAGACAGGGCTGAACACTGAAGCTTTCTTT

clone_size: few
v_call: TRBV29-1
d_call: TRBD1
cdr3_length: 12
j_call: TRBJ1-1
cdr3_aa: CSAPGQGTEAFF
cdr3_nt: TGCAGCGCCCCGGGACAGGGGACTGAAGCTTTCTTT

clone_size: .
v_call: TRBV30
d_call: .
cdr3_length: 11
j_call: TRBJ1-1
cdr3_aa: CAGGHGAEAFF
cdr3_nt: TGTGCCGGGGGACACGGGGCTGAAGCTTTCTTT

clone_size: .
v_call: TRBV5-1
d_call: TRBD2
cdr3_length: 17
j_call: TRBJ2-7
cdr3_aa: CASSLVLREGPSYEQYF
cdr3_nt: TGCGCCAGCAGCTTGGTTTTGCGGGAGGGCCCCTCCTACGAGCAGTACTTC

clone_size: .
v_call: TRBV4-3
d_call: .
cdr3_length: 14
j_call: TRBJ1-2
cdr3_aa: CASSQAQSSYGYTF
cdr3_nt: TGCGCCAGCAGCCAGGCCCAAAGTTCGTATGGCTACACCTTC

clone_size: few
v_call: TRBV7-9
d_call: TRBD2
cdr3_length: 16
j_call: TRBJ2-3
cdr3_aa: CASSPGLAGFTDTQYF
cdr3_nt: TGTGCCAGCAGCCCAGGACTAGCGGGATTCACAGATACGCAGTATTTT

clone_size: few
v_call: TRBV5-1
d_call: TRBD2
cdr3_length: 16
j_call: TRBJ2-3
cdr3_aa: CASMMTSGSLVDTQYF
cdr3_nt: TGCGCCAGTATGATGACTAGCGGGAGTTTAGTGGATACGCAGTATTTT

clone_size: .
v_call: TRBV5-1
d_call: TRBD1
cdr3_length: 13
j_call: TRBJ2-1
cdr3_aa: CASSSRQGNEQFF
cdr3_nt: TGCGCCAGCAGCTCGCGACAGGGAAATGAGCAGTTCTTC

clone_size: .
v_call: TRBV19
d_call: TRBD1
cdr3_length: 14
j_call: TRBJ2-7
cdr3_aa: CASSMGQGAYEQYF
cdr3_nt: TGTGCCAGTAGTATGGGACAGGGGGCCTACGAGCAGTACTTC

clone_size: .
v_call: TRBV23-1
d_call: .
cdr3_length: 17
j_call: TRBJ1-2
cdr3_aa: CASSPGWKGPTNYGYTF
cdr3_nt: TGCGCCAGCAGTCCAGGGTGGAAAGGGCCAACTAACTATGGCTACACCTTC

clone_size: few
v_call: TRBV4-3
d_call: .
cdr3_length: 14
j_call: TRBJ2-2
cdr3_aa: CASSQGQGTGELFF
cdr3_nt: TGCGCCAGCAGCCAAGGCCAGGGCACCGGGGAGCTGTTTTTT

clone_size: once
v_call: TRBV28
d_call: TRBD1
cdr3_length: 12
j_call: TRBJ2-2
cdr3_aa: CGGQTNTGELFF
cdr3_nt: TGTGGGGGACAGACGAACACCGGGGAGCTGTTTTTT

clone_size: .
v_call: TRBV15
d_call: .
cdr3_length: 15
j_call: TRBJ1-2
cdr3_aa: CATSIVQRGNYGYTF
cdr3_nt: TGTGCCACCAGCATCGTTCAACGGGGGAACTATGGCTACACCTTC

clone_size: few
v_call: TRBV7-3
d_call: .
cdr3_length: 13
j_call: TRBJ2-4
cdr3_aa: CASSSSRDNIQYF
cdr3_nt: TGTGCCAGCAGCTCCTCCCGCGATAACATTCAGTACTTC

clone_size: .
v_call: TRBV29-1
d_call: .
cdr3_length: 14
j_call: TRBJ2-6
cdr3_aa: CSVDGPSGANVLTF
cdr3_nt: TGCAGCGTTGATGGGCCCTCTGGGGCCAACGTCCTGACTTTC

clone_size: .
v_call: TRBV9
d_call: .
cdr3_length: 12
j_call: TRBJ1-2
cdr3_aa: CASSRVTGGYTF
cdr3_nt: TGTGCCAGCAGCCGAGTGACGGGGGGCTACACCTTC

clone_size: .
v_call: TRBV5-8
d_call: .
cdr3_length: 16
j_call: TRBJ2-1
cdr3_aa: CASSPRQGGSYNEQFF
cdr3_nt: TGTGCCAGCAGCCCTAGGCAGGGGGGAAGCTACAATGAGCAGTTCTTC